The 28 T cell receptor beta chains reported below all come from one sample, sequenced in a study of T cell clones after liver transplantation (dated by TCRdb to about 2019). This specimen's time point label, interpreted: pre-transplant. The protocol used for the library was the immunoSEQ multiplex PCR assay. As stored in TCRdb, this immuneACCESS dataset retains in-frame rearrangements with V and J assigned. A fraction of the clones does not appear; measured against another copy, unresolved V genes explain less than half of the discrepancy, and the remainder lacks a known reason. The sample contains approximately 68,000 clones, roughly 80% of them found a single time. The ten largest make up less than 0.65% of the sample. Specimen: CD4+ T cells from blood, collected before liver transplant. Every receptor here comes from a human donor who received a liver transplant.

This chain links TRBV7-2 with TRBJ1-5; tentative D call: TRBD1 (5 bases). Deletions cut 7 bases from V and 1 base from J, with 11 bases between. This CDR3 region has 14 residues. Germline loops: CDR1 SGHTA, CDR2 FQGNSA. CDR3 sequence reads: CASTGESSNQPQHF. Here the CDR3 DNA reads TGTGCCAGCACGGGGGAATCGAGCAATCAGCCCCAGCATTTT.

V usage is TRBV19 and J usage is TRBJ2-6, with D perhaps matching TRBD2 (6 bases). Trimming shortened V by 4 bases and J by 5 bases, and 18 bases separated the two germline ends. Germline V CDR1 and CDR2: LNHDA, SQIVND (reference sequence). The CDR3 has 17 residues. The CDR3 here is CASSRTGGAPRANVLTF. In nucleotides, the CDR3 is TGTGCCAGTAGTAGAACAGGAGGGGCCCCGAGGGCCAACGTCCTGACTTTC.

This clone was detected once. This rearrangement joins TRBV5-8 to TRBJ2-3; 15 bases line up with TRBD2. Germline lookup yields CDR1 SGHTS and CDR2 YDEGEE. This CDR3 is 19 amino acids long. V lost 4 bases to trimming and J lost 2 bases; unmatched junction nucleotides: 11. As DNA, the CDR3 is TGTGCCAGCAGCGCGCGGACTAGCGGGAGGGCTGGATACACAGATACGCAGTATTTT. Its translation is CASSARTSGRAGYTDTQYF.

J is TRBJ2-3 and V is TRBV9; D ambiguous. V dropped 2 bases and J dropped 0 bases, with 16 bases sitting between them. CDR3 size: 17 residues. Germline CDR1 is SGDLS and CDR2 is YYNGEE. This CDR3 is CASSVGSSSSSTDTQYF. The CDR3 DNA reads as TGTGCCAGCAGCGTTGGGTCCTCCTCTAGTAGCACAGATACGCAGTATTTT.

This sequence joins TRBV6-6 and TRBJ2-1; 7 bases match TRBD1. The J segment lost 14 bases and the V segment lost 5 bases, leaving 15 bases of the junction unmatched. CDR3 length: 14 residues. Germline V CDR1 and CDR2: MNHNY, SVGAGI (reference sequence). The CDR3 DNA reads as TGTGCCAGCAGTATAGAACAGGGGACGAGCCAGGAGTTCTTC. It is translated as CASSIEQGTSQEFF.

This chain connects TRBV10-3 to TRBJ2-2; no clear D. This CDR3 region has 16 residues. Germline V gene lookup returns CDR1 ENHRY and CDR2 SYGVKD. V was trimmed by 6 bases and J by 0 bases, leaving 14 bases between them. The DNA for the CDR3 is TGTGCCATCAGGAAATGGACGGACGCGAACACCGGGGAGCTGTTTTTT. Residues: CAIRKWTDANTGELFF.

The chain is built from TRBV6-1 and TRBJ1-2, with 10 bases aligning to TRBD1. This CDR3 is built from 14 residues. CDR1 is MNHNS and CDR2 is SASEGT in the germline V gene. With 7 bases clipped from V and 8 bases from J, the junction kept 10 bases outside the gene matches. This CDR3 is CASTRGGTGDGYTF. The CDR3 DNA reads TGTGCCAGCACCCGGGGGGGGACAGGGGACGGCTACACCTTC.

This clone has only one observation. This sequence joins TRBV28 and TRBJ2-7; D unclear. CDR3 length: 12 residues. Germline CDR1 is MDHEN and CDR2 is SYDVKM. V shed 2 bases and J shed 4 bases, with 6 bases lying between them. The CDR3: CASSLRGYEQYF. The CDR3, as DNA: TGTGCCAGCAGTTTACGTGGGTACGAGCAGTACTTC.

The chain recombines TRBV9 with TRBJ2-3; TRBD2 is a possible D gene (5 bases). Germline assignment: CDR1 SGDLS and CDR2 YYNGEE. The CDR3 totals 15 residues. Trimming removed 1 base from V and 3 bases from J, with 12 bases in between. CDR3 protein: CASSVTGDGTDTQYF. Here the CDR3 DNA reads TGTGCCAGCAGCGTAACCGGGGATGGGACAGATACGCAGTATTTT.

The CDR3 sequence: CASSQDRDRGWGTEAFF. The CDR3 bases are TGCGCCAGCAGCCAAGATAGGGACAGGGGGTGGGGGACTGAAGCTTTCTTT. J is TRBJ1-1 and V is TRBV4-1; 11 bases map to TRBD1. The CDR3 has 17 amino acids. CDR1 MGHRA and CDR2 YSYEKL come from the germline V gene. J was trimmed by 5 bases and V by 0 bases; bases with no gene match: 8.

The chain is built from TRBV10-3 and TRBJ1-1; 7 bases match TRBD1. CDR1 and CDR2 from the germline V gene are ENHRY and SYGVKD. Trimming removed 2 bases from V and 3 bases from J; junction bases left unmatched: 3. The CDR3 length is 14 residues. CDR3 in amino acids: CAISERDRYTEAFF. The CDR3 coding sequence is TGTGCCATCAGTGAGAGGGACAGATACACTGAAGCTTTCTTT.

V gene TRBV6-6 combines with J gene TRBJ1-1, with unresolved D. The V end was cut by 5 bases, the J end by 1 base, with 14 bases between. Germline CDR1 MNHNY, CDR2 SVGAGI (reference sequence). This CDR3 spans 15 amino acids. The CDR3 loop reads CASSDHGQTNTEAFF. The CDR3 bases are TGTGCCAGCAGTGACCACGGGCAGACGAACACTGAAGCTTTCTTT.

For the CDR3, the DNA is TGTGCCAGCAGCCTATACAATGAGCAGTTCTTC. Translating gives CASSLYNEQFF. The J gene is TRBJ2-1, the V gene TRBV9; D unresolved. The germline CDR1 and CDR2 sequences are SGDLS and YYNGEE. This CDR3 contains 11 residues. V was shortened by 4 bases and J by 4 bases, with 3 bases between the two germline ends.

Concerning this clone itself: A clone one base away is much larger, so this may be a read error. This rearrangement joins TRBV6-1 to TRBJ1-3, with D tentatively TRBD1 (6 bases). V lost 6 bases and J lost 0, with 6 bases in between. The CDR3 extends over 13 amino acids. CDR1 and CDR2 from the germline V gene are MNHNS and SASEGT. The CDR3 coding sequence is TGTGCCAGCAGGGACAGCTCTGGAAACACCATATATTTT. It yields the protein CASRDSSGNTIYF.

This chain uses TRBV2 with TRBJ2-2; possibly TRBD2 for D (5 bases). Trimming removed 4 bases from V and 4 bases from J, with 13 bases in between. This CDR3 spans 15 amino acids. Germline V gene lookup returns CDR1 SNHLY and CDR2 FYNNEI. CDR3 sequence (DNA): TGTGCCAGCAGTGTCGAGGGTGGAAGCACCGGGGAGCTGTTTTTT. Its translation is CASSVEGGSTGELFF.

The rearrangement uses TRBV12-5 and TRBJ2-3; D may match TRBD1 or TRBD2 (5 bases each). Germline V gene data show CDR1 as LGHNT and CDR2 as FRNRAP. The CDR3 covers 16 residues. Trimming removed 7 bases at V and 0 bases at J, with 17 bases between. The chain's CDR3 is CASADGAGISTDTQYF. The CDR3 DNA follows: TGTGCTAGTGCCGACGGGGCAGGCATTAGCACAGATACGCAGTATTTT.

The rearrangement links TRBV11-2 to TRBJ1-2; D call uncertain. This CDR3 has 13 amino acids. V gave up 5 bases and J gave up 3 bases, with 10 bases separating them. CDR1 and CDR2 (germline): SGHAT, FQNNGV. The CDR3 DNA follows: TGTGCCAGCAGCCTAACAGTCTACTATGGCTACACCTTC. It specifies CASSLTVYYGYTF.

This chain uses TRBV6-6 with TRBJ1-4; 7 bases agree with TRBD1. There are 14 residues in the CDR3. Trimming cost V 7 bases and J 7 bases; bases outside gene matches: 9. CDR1 is MNHNY, CDR2 SVGAGI, per germline (reference sequence). In DNA form, the CDR3 reads TGTGCCAGCAACGACAGGGTAGGGAGTGAAAAACTGTTTTTT. Protein: CASNDRVGSEKLFF.

This clone was seen a few times. The rearrangement links TRBV7-2 to TRBJ2-7; perhaps TRBD1 as D (5 bases). The V end was cut by 1 base, the J end by 6 bases, with 22 bases between. Germline V gene lookup returns CDR1 SGHTA and CDR2 FQGNSA. The CDR3 is made up of 17 amino acids. The CDR3 DNA sequence: TGTGCCAGCAGCTTAGTTGAAGGAACAAGCTGGGGCCGCGAGCAGTACTTC. Protein: CASSLVEGTSWGREQYF.

About this clone itself: The junction shows a germline mismatch at one end, possibly a read error. The rearrangement joins TRBV16 to TRBJ2-1; D not certain. The CDR3 is 16 residues long. CDR1 KGHSY and CDR2 FQNENV come from the germline V gene. In DNA form, the CDR3 reads TGTGTCAGCAGCCAATCGGGCAGGCCGACCTACAATGAGCAGTTCTTC. Its protein is CVSSQSGRPTYNEQFF.

V and J are TRBV27 and TRBJ1-2, with 9 bases identical to TRBD1. J lost 8 bases, V lost 3 bases, and 7 bases had no gene match. From germline, CDR1 is MNHEY and CDR2 SMNVEV (reference sequence). CDR3 length equals 14 residues. The DNA for the CDR3 is TGTGCCAGCAGTTTGACACAGGGGGCGGGGGGCTACACCTTC. Its translation: CASSLTQGAGGYTF.

CDR3 coding DNA: TGTGCCAGCAGCAAAGCTAACCTAGCGGGGACTAGCTCCTACGAGCAGTACTTC. It encodes CASSKANLAGTSSYEQYF. The V and J genes are TRBV21-1 and TRBJ2-7; the DNA was not compared with TRBD2, the D call given in the table. TRBV21-1 is marked as a pseudogene. The CDR3 loop spans 18 amino acids.

This clone was seen only a few times. The chain has TRBV6-6 and TRBJ1-3; D remains unclear. Germline CDR1 and CDR2: MNHNY and SVGAGI (reference sequence). V lost 8 bases, J lost 1 base, and 6 bases lay in between. CDR3 length: 12 residues. The CDR3 sequence: CASAHSGNTIYF. The CDR3 nucleotides are TGTGCCAGCGCCCATTCTGGAAACACCATATATTTT.

V is TRBV29-1 and J is TRBJ1-2; D is unresolved. This CDR3 spans 13 amino acids. Trimming removed 2 bases from V and 7 bases from J, with 14 bases in between. CDR1 and CDR2 from the germline V gene are SQVTM and ANQGSEA. CDR3 DNA sequence: TGCAGCGTTGAAAATGTCCGACGCCGTGGCTACACCTTC. The encoded protein is CSVENVRRRGYTF. Variable domain in full (rest from reference TRBV29-1 and TRBJ1-2): SAVISQKPSRDICQRGTSLTIQCQVDSQVTMMFWYRQQPGQSLTLIATANQGSEATYESGFVIDKFPISRPNLTFSTLTVSNMSPEDSSIYLCSVENVRRRGYTFGSGTRLTVV.

The gene calls are TRBV2 and TRBJ2-1; D is unclear. The germline gives CDR1 SNHLY, CDR2 FYNNEI. CDR3 length: 14 amino acids. V was trimmed by 4 bases and J by 1 base, leaving 8 bases between them. The CDR3 coding sequence is TGTGCCAGCAGTGTAGGGTTTTCCTACAATGAGCAGTTCTTC. The encoded protein is CASSVGFSYNEQFF.

The chain is built from TRBV9 and TRBJ2-1, with D perhaps TRBD1 (5 bases). Trimming shortened V by 2 bases and J by 0 bases, and 18 bases separated the two germline ends. CDR1 is SGDLS, CDR2 YYNGEE, per germline. CDR3 length: 18 amino acids. CDR3 in amino acids: CASSVKLRDSGSYNEQFF. CDR3 in DNA: TGTGCCAGCAGCGTCAAGCTCAGAGACAGTGGCTCCTACAATGAGCAGTTCTTC.

CDR3 in amino acids: CASRQRGVNAYEQYF. For the CDR3, the DNA is TGTGCCAGCAGGCAAAGGGGCGTAAACGCCTACGAGCAGTACTTC. This chain links TRBV7-2 with TRBJ2-7, with D maybe TRBD1 (5 bases). Trimming pared 6 bases from V and 2 bases from J, leaving 17 bases between. The CDR3 has 15 residues. Germline CDR1 reads SGHTA; CDR2 reads FQGNSA.

The chain recombines TRBV6-5 with TRBJ1-1, with 7 bases identical to TRBD1. The V gene end was trimmed by 5 bases and the J gene end by 9 bases; junction bases not matched to a gene: 9. The germline CDR1 and CDR2 sequences are MNHEY and SVGAGI. The CDR3 runs to 13 residues. DNA of the CDR3: TGTGCCAGCAGTCCCGGACAGGTCGGTCAAGCTTTCTTT. It specifies CASSPGQVGQAFF.